The 17 T cell receptor beta chains below were found in one sample sequenced in a study of blood T cell repertoires in COVID-19. Sequencing used immunoSEQ multiplex PCR; TCRdb keeps in-frame clones, though not all of them. The data contain 85,000 to 90,000 clones, roughly 90% of them singletons. The sequencing sample was made of peripheral blood. The source of these receptors is a human donor with active COVID-19. The donor label of this sample is uncertain.

The rearrangement joins TRBV6-5 to TRBJ1-3, with D maybe TRBD1 (5 bases). Germline values: CDR1 MNHEY, CDR2 SVGAGI. The CDR3 loop spans 14 amino acids. The V end was cut by 7 bases, the J end by 6 bases, with 16 bases between. The CDR3 is CASTPSGGVNTIYF. Written as DNA, the CDR3 is TGTGCCAGCACCCCATCCGGGGGAGTAAACACCATATATTTT.

The genes are TRBV4-2 and TRBJ2-7, with 7 bases lining up with TRBD1. This CDR3 has 15 residues. The V and J ends lost 4 bases and 4 bases, in that order; junction bases with no gene match: 10. From germline, CDR1 is LGHNA and CDR2 YNFKEQ. The CDR3 reads CASSRTGDHTYEQYF. CDR3 DNA: TGTGCCAGCAGCCGAACAGGGGATCATACGTACGAGCAGTACTTC.

V gene TRBV6-5 combines with J gene TRBJ2-7, with D possibly matching TRBD2 (6 bases). CDR1 and CDR2 from the germline V gene are MNHEY and SVGAGI. The V gene lost 8 bases and the J gene lost 0 bases, with 17 bases spanning the gap. CDR3 length equals 15 residues. CDR3 DNA: TGTGCCAGCTCTCCGGGGGACTCCGCCTCCTACGAGCAGTACTTC. Its protein product is CASSPGDSASYEQYF.

The J gene is TRBJ2-1, the V gene TRBV9; TRBD2 matches at 15 bases. Trimming cost V 3 bases and J 6 bases; bases outside gene matches: 7. The CDR3 has 17 residues. In germline, CDR1 is SGDLS, CDR2 YYNGEE. This CDR3 is CASSAIGTSGGLNEQFF. CDR3 DNA sequence: TGTGCCAGCAGCGCCATTGGGACTAGCGGGGGGCTCAATGAGCAGTTCTTC. The whole variable domain, filled in from reference TRBV9 and TRBJ2-1, reads DSGVTQTPKHLITATGQRVTLRCSPRSGDLSVYWYQQSLDQGLQFLIQYYNGEERAKGNILERFSAQQFPDLHSELNLSSLELGDSALYFCASSAIGTSGGLNEQFFGPGTRLTVL.

The chain joins TRBV29-1 to TRBJ1-1, with 12 bases that match TRBD1. CDR3 length: 12 amino acids. CDR1 and CDR2 from the germline V gene are SQVTM and ANQGSEA. With V trimmed by 4 bases and J by 8 bases, 2 bases remained unmatched. CDR3 sequence reads: CSVGGTGGEAFF. The CDR3 nucleotides are TGCAGCGTTGGGGGGACAGGGGGCGAAGCTTTCTTT.

This CDR3 reads CASTTSDSSYEQYF. The CDR3 DNA is TGCGCCAGCACTACATCGGACAGCTCCTACGAGCAGTACTTC. This chain links TRBV5-1 with TRBJ2-7; D is perhaps TRBD1 (6 bases). The V gene lost 6 bases and the J gene lost 0 bases, with 13 bases spanning the gap. The V gene's germline CDR1 is SGHRS and CDR2 YFSETQ. The CDR3 totals 14 residues.

The V gene is TRBV27, the J gene TRBJ1-2; D uncertain. Per germline, CDR1 MNHEY and CDR2 SMNVEV (reference sequence). Between the trimmed V and J ends, which lost 0 bases and 3 bases, there was a span of 14 bases. The length of the CDR3 is 16 residues. The CDR3 loop reads CASSLSKDGRDYGYTF. The DNA for the CDR3 is TGTGCCAGCAGTTTATCAAAGGACGGGAGGGACTATGGCTACACCTTC.

This rearrangement joins TRBV5-5 to TRBJ1-2; TRBD1 is a possible D gene (5 bases). V lost 0 bases and J lost 4, with 28 bases in between. The V gene's germline CDR1 is SGHKS and CDR2 YYEKEE (reference sequence). The CDR3 extends over 20 amino acids. The CDR3 region is CASSLDRGLSNARLIYGYTF. The DNA for the CDR3 is TGTGCCAGCAGCTTGGATAGGGGACTGTCCAACGCCAGACTCATCTATGGCTACACCTTC.

The chain combines TRBV7-9 with TRBJ2-6; D is unclear. The CDR3 extends over 14 amino acids. The germline V gene has CDR1 SEHNR and CDR2 FQNEAQ (reference sequence). V lost 4 bases and J lost 0, with 4 bases in between. CDR3 bases: TGTGCCAGCAGCTCCATCTCTGGGGCCAACGTCCTGACTTTC. Protein: CASSSISGANVLTF.

The genes are TRBV10-3 and TRBJ1-1; D is unresolved. V dropped 3 bases and J dropped 4 bases, with 12 bases sitting between them. CDR1 and CDR2 from the germline V gene are ENHRY and SYGVKD. The CDR3 totals 14 residues. The CDR3 DNA follows: TGTGCCATCAGTGAAGGTGTCGGAGGCACTGAAGCTTTCTTT. It translates to CAISEGVGGTEAFF.

This sequence joins TRBV24-1 and TRBJ1-2; 9 nucleotides align to TRBD1. There are 14 residues in the CDR3. The V gene's germline CDR1 is KGHDR and CDR2 SFDVKD. V gave up 11 bases and J gave up 2 bases; unmatched junction bases: 8. CDR3 loop: CARSTGGENYGYTF. The CDR3 DNA is TGTGCCAGAAGTACAGGGGGCGAAAACTATGGCTACACCTTC.

The gene calls are TRBV5-1 and TRBJ2-1, with D possibly being TRBD2 (5 bases). CDR3 size: 14 residues. Trimming took 4 bases from V and 7 from J, leaving 15 bases between them. Germline-derived CDR1 and CDR2 are SGHRS and YFSETQ. In DNA form, the CDR3 reads TGCGCCAGCAGCCCGCTGGTGCGAGGGAATGAGCAGTTCTTC. As protein: CASSPLVRGNEQFF.

This clone was found once. The chain carries TRBV19 and TRBJ2-2; 9 bases agree with TRBD1. The junction had 8 bases not matched to a gene; V was cut back by 5 bases and J by 4 bases. CDR1 LNHDA and CDR2 SQIVND come from the germline V gene (reference sequence). The length of the CDR3 is 16 residues. DNA of the CDR3: TGTGCCAGTAGTGTCCGGGACAGGGTAATCACCGGGGAGCTGTTTTTT. Protein sequence: CASSVRDRVITGELFF.

This chain links TRBV7-2 with TRBJ1-2, with 7 nucleotides matching TRBD1. This CDR3 comprises 14 residues. After removal of 0 bases from V and 4 bases from J, the junction contained 2 bases not matched to a gene. Germline-derived CDR1 and CDR2 are SGHTA and FQGNSA. CDR3 nucleotides: TGTGCCAGCAGCTTAGCGGGACAGACCTATGGCTACACCTTC. Translation gives CASSLAGQTYGYTF.

On this clone itself: This same CDR3 is encoded by further DNA sequences in the sample. This rearrangement joins TRBV6-5 to TRBJ2-3, with TRBD2 matching over 12 bases. V dropped 8 bases and J dropped 3; count of bases not matched to a gene: 3. CDR1 is MNHEY and CDR2 is SVGAGI in the germline V gene. This CDR3 spans 14 amino acids. Written as DNA, the CDR3 is TGTGCCAGCCGGCTAGCGGGGGGGACAGATACGCAGTATTTT. It is translated as CASRLAGGTDTQYF.

The chain is built from TRBV5-6 and TRBJ1-6; weak D call: TRBD1 (5 bases). Germline CDR1 and CDR2: SGHDT and YYEEEE. Trimming took 0 bases from V and 18 from J, leaving 13 bases between them. The CDR3 consists of 12 residues. The CDR3 here is CASSLEGREAHF. The CDR3 DNA sequence: TGTGCCAGCAGCTTGGAGGGGAGGGAGGCCCACTTT.

The chain has TRBV29-1 and TRBJ2-3; D may be TRBD2 (5 bases). Germline loops: CDR1 SQVTM, CDR2 ANQGSEA. Trimming removed 0 bases from V and 11 bases from J, with 15 bases in between. The CDR3 extends over 13 amino acids. The CDR3 here is CSVEDPERGGQYF. The CDR3, as DNA: TGCAGCGTTGAAGATCCGGAACGCGGAGGGCAGTATTTT.